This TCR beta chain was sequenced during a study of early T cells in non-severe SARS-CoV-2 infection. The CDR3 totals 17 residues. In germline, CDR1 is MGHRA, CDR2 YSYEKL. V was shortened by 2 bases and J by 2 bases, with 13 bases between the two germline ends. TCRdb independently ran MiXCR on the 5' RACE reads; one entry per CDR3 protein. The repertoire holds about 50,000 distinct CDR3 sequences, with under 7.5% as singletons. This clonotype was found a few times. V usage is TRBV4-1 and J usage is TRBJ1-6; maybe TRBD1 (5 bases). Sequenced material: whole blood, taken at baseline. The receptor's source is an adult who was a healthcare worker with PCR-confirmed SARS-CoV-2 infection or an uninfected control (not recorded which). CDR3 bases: TGCGCCAGCAGCCAAACCCCAGGGATAACCTATAATTCACCCCTCCACTTT. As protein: CASSQTPGITYNSPLHF.